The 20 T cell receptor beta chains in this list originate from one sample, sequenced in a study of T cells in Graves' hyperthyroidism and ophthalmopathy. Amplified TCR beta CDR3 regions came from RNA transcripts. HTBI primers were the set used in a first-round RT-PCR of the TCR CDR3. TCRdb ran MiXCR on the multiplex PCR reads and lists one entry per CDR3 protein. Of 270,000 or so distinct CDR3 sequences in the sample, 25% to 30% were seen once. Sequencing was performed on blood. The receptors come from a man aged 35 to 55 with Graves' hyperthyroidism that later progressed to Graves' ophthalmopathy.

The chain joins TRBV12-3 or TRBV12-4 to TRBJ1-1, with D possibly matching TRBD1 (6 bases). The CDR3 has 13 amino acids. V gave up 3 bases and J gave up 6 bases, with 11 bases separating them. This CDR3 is CASSLMEGAEAFF. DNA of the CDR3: TGTGCCAGCAGTTTGATGGAGGGGGCTGAAGCTTTCTTT.

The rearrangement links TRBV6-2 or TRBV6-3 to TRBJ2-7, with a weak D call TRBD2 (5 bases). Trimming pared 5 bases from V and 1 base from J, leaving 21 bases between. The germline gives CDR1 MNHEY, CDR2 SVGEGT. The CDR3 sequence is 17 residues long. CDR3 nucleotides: TGTGCCAGCAGTCCCCTACGGGATCAAATGCGATCCTACGAGCAGTACTTC. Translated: CASSPLRDQMRSYEQYF.

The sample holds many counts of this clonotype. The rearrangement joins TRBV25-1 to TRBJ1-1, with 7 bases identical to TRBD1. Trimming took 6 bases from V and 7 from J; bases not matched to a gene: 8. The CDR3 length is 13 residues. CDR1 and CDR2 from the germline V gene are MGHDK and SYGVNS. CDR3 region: CASREGAQIEAFF. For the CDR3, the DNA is TGTGCCAGCAGAGAGGGGGCACAAATTGAAGCTTTCTTT. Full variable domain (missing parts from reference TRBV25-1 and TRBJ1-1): EADIYQTPRYLVIGTGKKITLECSQTMGHDKMYWYQQDPGMELHLIHYSYGVNSTEKGDLSSESTVSRIRTEHFPLTLESARPSHTSQYLCASREGAQIEAFFGQGTRLTVV.

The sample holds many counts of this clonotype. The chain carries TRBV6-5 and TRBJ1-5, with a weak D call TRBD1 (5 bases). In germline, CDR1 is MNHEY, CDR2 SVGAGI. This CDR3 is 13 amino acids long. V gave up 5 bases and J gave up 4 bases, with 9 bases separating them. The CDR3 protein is CASSPRVNQPQHF. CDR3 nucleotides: TGTGCCAGCAGTCCCAGGGTTAATCAGCCCCAGCATTTT.

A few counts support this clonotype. This chain's CDR3 is CASSYLLGPSRETQYF. DNA of the CDR3: TGTGCCAGCAGTTACCTACTCGGACCTTCTAGGGAGACCCAGTACTTC. The V gene is TRBV6-2 or TRBV6-3, the J gene TRBJ2-5; D is undetermined. The CDR3 contains 16 residues. V was shortened by 2 bases and J by 5 bases, with 18 bases between the two germline ends. From germline, CDR1 is MNHEY and CDR2 SVGEGT.

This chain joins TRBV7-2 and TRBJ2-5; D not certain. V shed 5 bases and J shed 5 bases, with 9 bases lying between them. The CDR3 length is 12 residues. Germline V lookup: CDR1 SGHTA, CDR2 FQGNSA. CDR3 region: CASSRISETQYF. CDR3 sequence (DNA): TGTGCCAGCAGCCGAATTAGTGAGACCCAGTACTTC.

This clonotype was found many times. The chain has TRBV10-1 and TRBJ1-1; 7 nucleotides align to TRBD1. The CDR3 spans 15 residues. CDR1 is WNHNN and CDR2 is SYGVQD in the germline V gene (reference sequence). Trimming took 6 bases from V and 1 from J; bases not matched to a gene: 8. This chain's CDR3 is CASSPFTGENTEAFF. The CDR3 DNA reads TGCGCCAGCAGCCCCTTTACAGGGGAGAACACTGAAGCTTTCTTT.

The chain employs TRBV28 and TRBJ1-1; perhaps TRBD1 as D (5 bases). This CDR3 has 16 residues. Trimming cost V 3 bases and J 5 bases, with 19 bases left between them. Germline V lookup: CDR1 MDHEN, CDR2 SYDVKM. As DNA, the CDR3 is TGTGCCAGCAGTTTTTCAGGGACGCGCCCTGGGACTGAAGCTTTCTTT. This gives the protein CASSFSGTRPGTEAFF.

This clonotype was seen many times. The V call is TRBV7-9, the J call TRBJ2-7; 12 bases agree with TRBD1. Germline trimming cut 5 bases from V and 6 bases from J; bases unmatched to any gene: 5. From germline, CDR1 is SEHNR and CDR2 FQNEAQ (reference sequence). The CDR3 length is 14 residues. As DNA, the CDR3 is TGTGCCAGCAGCCAGGGACAGGGGGCGCGCGAGCAGTACTTC. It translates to CASSQGQGAREQYF.

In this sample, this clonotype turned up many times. CDR3 sequence: CAISERTGSNYGYTF. The CDR3 DNA reads as TGTGCCATCAGTGAAAGGACAGGATCCAACTATGGCTACACCTTC. The chain links TRBV10-3 to TRBJ1-2; 7 bases agree with TRBD1. Unmatched junction bases numbered 6, after V lost 3 bases and J lost 2 bases. Germline CDR1 reads ENHRY; CDR2 reads SYGVKD. The CDR3 runs to 15 residues.

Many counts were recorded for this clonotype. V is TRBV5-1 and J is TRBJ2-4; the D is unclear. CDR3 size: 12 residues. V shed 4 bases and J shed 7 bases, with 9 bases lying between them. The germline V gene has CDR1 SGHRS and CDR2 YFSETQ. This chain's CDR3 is CASSLTGNIQYF. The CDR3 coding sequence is TGCGCCAGCAGCCTGACCGGGAACATTCAGTACTTC.

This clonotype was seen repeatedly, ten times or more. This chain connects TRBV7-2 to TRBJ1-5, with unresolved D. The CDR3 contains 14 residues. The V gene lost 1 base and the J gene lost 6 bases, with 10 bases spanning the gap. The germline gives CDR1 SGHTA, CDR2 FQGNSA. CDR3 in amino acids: CASSLGAGGQPQHF. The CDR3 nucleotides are TGTGCCAGCAGCTTAGGGGCGGGAGGTCAGCCCCAGCATTTT.

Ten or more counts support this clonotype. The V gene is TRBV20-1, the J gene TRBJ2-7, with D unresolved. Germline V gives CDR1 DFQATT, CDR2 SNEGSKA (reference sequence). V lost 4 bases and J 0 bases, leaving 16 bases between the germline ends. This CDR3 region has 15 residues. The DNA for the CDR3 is TGCAGTGCTAACCACCCCCGGGCCAACTCCTACGAGCAGTACTTC. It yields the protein CSANHPRANSYEQYF.

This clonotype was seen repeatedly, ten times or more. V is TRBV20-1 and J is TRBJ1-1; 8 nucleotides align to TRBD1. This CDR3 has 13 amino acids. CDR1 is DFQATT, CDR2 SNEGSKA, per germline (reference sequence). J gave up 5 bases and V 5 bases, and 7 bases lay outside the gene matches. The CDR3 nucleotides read TGCAGTGCTCCAGGGGGCCCGAGGACTGAAGCTTTCTTT. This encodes CSAPGGPRTEAFF.

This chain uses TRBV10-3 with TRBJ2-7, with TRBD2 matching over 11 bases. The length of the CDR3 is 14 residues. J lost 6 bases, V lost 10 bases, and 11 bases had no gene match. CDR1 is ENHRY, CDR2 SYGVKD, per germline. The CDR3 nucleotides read TGTGCCACACTAGCGGGAGTAATGGGGGGCGAGCAGTACTTC. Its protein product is CATLAGVMGGEQYF.

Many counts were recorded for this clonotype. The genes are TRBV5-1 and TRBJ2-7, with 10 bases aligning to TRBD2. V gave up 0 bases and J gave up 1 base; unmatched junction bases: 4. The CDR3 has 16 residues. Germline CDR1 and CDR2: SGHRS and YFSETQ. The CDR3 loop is CASSLGLLAGSYEQYF. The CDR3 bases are TGCGCCAGCAGCTTGGGTCTACTAGCGGGATCCTACGAGCAGTACTTC. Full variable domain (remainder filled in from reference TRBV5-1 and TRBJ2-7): KAGVTQTPRYLIKTRGQQVTLSCSPISGHRSVSWYQQTPGQGLQFLFEYFSETQRNKGNFPGRFSGRQFSNSRSEMNVSTLELGDSALYLCASSLGLLAGSYEQYFGPGTRLTVT.

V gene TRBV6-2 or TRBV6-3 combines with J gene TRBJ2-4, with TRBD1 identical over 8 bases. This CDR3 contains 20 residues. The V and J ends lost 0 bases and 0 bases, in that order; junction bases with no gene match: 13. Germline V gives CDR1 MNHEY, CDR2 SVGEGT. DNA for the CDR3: TGTGCCAGCAGTTACTCCGACAGGGGATATGCGGGTCCAGCCAAAAACATTCAGTACTTC. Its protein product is CASSYSDRGYAGPAKNIQYF.

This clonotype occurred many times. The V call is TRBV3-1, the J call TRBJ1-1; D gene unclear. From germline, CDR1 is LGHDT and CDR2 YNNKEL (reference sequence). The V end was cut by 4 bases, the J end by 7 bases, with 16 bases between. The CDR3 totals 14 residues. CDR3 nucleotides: TGTGCCAGCAGCCCCGGACCAAGAATTGGTGAAGCTTTCTTT. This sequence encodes CASSPGPRIGEAFF. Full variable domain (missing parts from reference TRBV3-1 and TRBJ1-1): DTAVSQTPKYLVTQMGNDKSIKCEQNLGHDTMYWYKQDSKKFLKIMFSYNNKELIINETVPNRFSPKSPDKAHLNLHINSLELGDSAVYFCASSPGPRIGEAFFGQGTRLTVV.

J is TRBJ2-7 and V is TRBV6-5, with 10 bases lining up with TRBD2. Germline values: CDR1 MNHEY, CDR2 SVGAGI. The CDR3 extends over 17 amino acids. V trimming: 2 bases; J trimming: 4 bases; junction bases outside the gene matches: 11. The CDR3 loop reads CASSYKPSGRVGYEQYF. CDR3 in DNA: TGTGCCAGCAGTTACAAGCCTAGCGGGAGAGTCGGATACGAGCAGTACTTC.

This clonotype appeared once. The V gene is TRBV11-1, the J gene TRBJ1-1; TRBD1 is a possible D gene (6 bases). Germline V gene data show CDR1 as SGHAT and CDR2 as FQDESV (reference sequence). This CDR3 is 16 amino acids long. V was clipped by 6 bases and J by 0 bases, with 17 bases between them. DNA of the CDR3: TGTGCCAGCAGTGCCTTGGGGGCGGGGATGAACACTGAAGCTTTCTTT. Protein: CASSALGAGMNTEAFF.